This TCR beta chain is from a study of blood T cell repertoires in COVID-19. In the authors' methods: For nucleated cells, counts were estimated from reference gene primer amplification. Profiled with immunoSEQ multiplex PCR; TCRdb holds only in-frame clones, not every one. V, J and clone size derive from that table, while D and trimming were established from the DNA sequence. The sample consists of more than 40,000 clones, 90% of them appearing once. This CDR3 contains 11 residues. V shed 4 bases and J shed 6 bases, with 3 bases lying between them. The sequencing sample was made of peripheral blood. The rearrangement links TRBV12-3 or TRBV12-4 to TRBJ2-2; D gene unclear. The source is a man in his sixties or seventies with acute or convalescent COVID-19. The CDR3 spells CASSWPGELFF. In DNA form, the CDR3 reads TGTGCCAGCAGTTGGCCCGGGGAGCTGTTTTTT.